This passage covers 15 T cell receptor beta chains from one sample sequenced in a study of radiation and T cells in renal cell carcinoma. The repertoire was sequenced with immunoSEQ multiplex PCR; TCRdb's copy has only in-frame clones and lacks some. The data show about 49,000 clones, with 75% to 90% seen just once and under 30% held by the top ten. The sample's time point: blood 2 weeks post-SBRT. The sample's treatment: 15 Gy SBRT to primary tumor, nephrectomy 4 weeks later. Sequenced material: blood, taken from a patient whose treatment included radiotherapy and nephrectomy. The receptors were gathered from a woman in her sixties or seventies with renal cell carcinoma.

The V and J genes are TRBV6-5 and TRBJ2-3; possibly TRBD1 for D (6 bases). The CDR3 spans 15 residues. V was clipped by 4 bases and J by 10 bases, with 21 bases between them. Germline assignment: CDR1 MNHEY and CDR2 SVGAGI. In DNA, the CDR3 is TGTGCCAGCAGTTCCAGACAGAGGAGAGGACAGCCGCAGTATTTT. Encoded protein: CASSSRQRRGQPQYF.

The CDR3 DNA sequence: TGTGCCAGCAGCTTGAGACTAGCGGGAGAACTCACCGGGGAGCTGTTTTTT. Translated, it gives CASSLRLAGELTGELFF. The genes are TRBV5-4 and TRBJ2-2; 12 bases map to TRBD2. V trimming: 1 base; J trimming: 4 bases; junction bases outside the gene matches: 5. Germline CDR1 and CDR2: SGHNT and YYREEE (reference sequence). The CDR3 totals 17 residues.

The chain carries TRBV29-1 and TRBJ2-5; 10 nucleotides match TRBD2. V lost 7 bases and J lost 5; bases outside the gene matches: 10. Germline V lookup: CDR1 SQVTM, CDR2 ANQGSEA. The CDR3 spans 14 residues. CDR3 in amino acids: CSAELAGRLETQYF. In DNA form, the CDR3 reads TGCAGCGCGGAACTAGCGGGGAGGCTGGAGACCCAGTACTTC.

This chain joins TRBV11-1 and TRBJ1-4; maybe TRBD1 (6 bases). The CDR3 sequence is 15 residues long. Between the trimmed V and J ends, which lost 5 bases and 3 bases, there was a span of 13 bases. Germline V gene lookup returns CDR1 SGHAT and CDR2 FQDESV (reference sequence). The CDR3 bases are TGTGCCAGCAGCACCGGACAGAGAGCTAATGAAAAACTGTTTTTT. Translated: CASSTGQRANEKLFF.

This chain uses TRBV13 with TRBJ1-2; weak D call: TRBD1 (5 bases). V lost 1 base to trimming and J lost 4 bases, with 10 bases between them. This CDR3 is built from 14 residues. Germline V CDR1 and CDR2: PRHDT, FYEKMQ (reference sequence). CDR3 loop: CASSLEGHGYGYTF. The CDR3 DNA is TGTGCCAGCAGCTTAGAGGGGCACGGCTATGGCTACACCTTC.

The CDR3 is CASSQVRGETQYF. DNA of the CDR3: TGCGCCAGCAGCCAAGTTAGGGGAGAGACCCAGTACTTC. This sequence joins TRBV4-1 and TRBJ2-5; weak D call: TRBD1 (5 bases). This CDR3 spans 13 amino acids. Trimming shortened V by 1 base and J by 4 bases, and 7 bases separated the two germline ends. CDR1 and CDR2 from the germline V gene are MGHRA and YSYEKL.

This CDR3 reads CASSLGGTSGSYNEQFF. The CDR3 DNA is TGTGCCAGCAGCTTAGGTGGGACTAGCGGGAGCTACAATGAGCAGTTCTTC. The chain employs TRBV7-6 and TRBJ2-1, with 14 bases that match TRBD2. V gave up 1 base and J gave up 3 bases; unmatched junction bases: 2. This CDR3 spans 17 amino acids. Germline CDR1 SGHVS, CDR2 FNYEAQ.

CDR3 region: CASSVLALGIMNTEAFF. The CDR3 DNA follows: TGTGCCAGCAGTGTACTTGCATTGGGGATTATGAACACTGAAGCTTTCTTT. The chain links TRBV6-1 to TRBJ1-1; D gene uncertain. Trimming cost V 4 bases and J 0 bases, with 18 bases left between them. CDR1 and CDR2 (germline): MNHNS, SASEGT. The CDR3 totals 17 residues.

The DNA for the CDR3 is TGTGCCAGCAGCCGACAGGTGAATCAGCCCCAGCATTTT. Protein: CASSRQVNQPQHF. The chain carries TRBV7-2 and TRBJ1-5, with D perhaps TRBD1 (6 bases). The CDR3 contains 13 residues. From germline, CDR1 is SGHTA and CDR2 FQGNSA. Trimming pared 5 bases from V and 4 bases from J, leaving 9 bases between.

V and J are TRBV5-6 and TRBJ2-3; unclear D gene. The CDR3 loop spans 12 amino acids. The germline V gene has CDR1 SGHDT and CDR2 YYEEEE. The germline V and J ends were trimmed by 0 bases and 4 bases, with 3 bases remaining between them. The CDR3 loop is CASSLEADTQYF. Here the CDR3 DNA reads TGTGCCAGCAGCTTGGAGGCAGATACGCAGTATTTT.

This clone was picked up a small number of times. The V call is TRBV7-9, the J call TRBJ2-1; unclear D gene. Germline V lookup: CDR1 SEHNR, CDR2 FQNEAQ (reference sequence). With 4 bases removed from V and 7 bases from J, the gap between germline ends came to 11 bases. The CDR3 extends over 13 amino acids. The CDR3 spells CASSSPFTNEQFF. CDR3 bases: TGTGCCAGCAGCTCCCCTTTCACAAATGAGCAGTTCTTC.

V usage is TRBV10-3 and J usage is TRBJ1-6; D unresolved. Trimming cost V 6 bases and J 4 bases, with 16 bases left between them. The CDR3 has 16 residues. Germline V CDR1 and CDR2: ENHRY, SYGVKD. CDR3 region: CAISHVLTEYNSPLHF. DNA for the CDR3: TGTGCCATCAGCCACGTCCTCACGGAATATAATTCACCCCTCCACTTT.

The chain couples TRBV19 to TRBJ2-5, with TRBD2 matching over 8 bases. The CDR3 spans 16 residues. CDR1 is LNHDA, CDR2 SQIVND, per germline (reference sequence). Trimming at V came to 3 bases and at J to 4 bases, leaving 10 bases not matched to a gene. The CDR3 DNA sequence: TGTGCCAGTAGTATTGGGACGGCGGGGGGACGAGAGACCCAGTACTTC. It specifies CASSIGTAGGRETQYF.

The sample holds one count of this clone. This chain links TRBV11-2 with TRBJ2-3; TRBD2 agrees at 11 bases. The CDR3 has 17 residues. Trimming cost V 1 base and J 4 bases; bases outside gene matches: 7. CDR1 is SGHAT, CDR2 FQNNGV, per germline. CDR3 sequence: CASSLALTSGSADTQYF. The CDR3 DNA sequence: TGTGCCAGCAGCTTAGCGCTTACTAGCGGGAGTGCAGATACGCAGTATTTT.

The chain's CDR3 is CSASNYAQYF. The CDR3 nucleotides read TGCAGTGCTAGTAACTACGCGCAGTACTTC. The rearrangement uses TRBV20-1 and TRBJ2-5; D is undetermined. CDR3 length: 10 amino acids. The V and J ends lost 3 bases and 11 bases respectively, with 10 bases between them. Germline-derived CDR1 and CDR2 are DFQATT and SNEGSKA (reference sequence).